These T cell receptor beta chains were read from a single sample in a study of Graves' ophthalmopathy and Graves' hyperthyroidism. TCRdb recomputed calls from the multiplex PCR reads with MiXCR, one row per CDR3 protein. The data hold about 700,000 distinct CDR3 sequences, with about 44% observed a single time. The sample comprised peripheral blood. These receptors were collected from an adult man with Graves' ophthalmopathy. CDR3s include the opening cysteine and the closing phenylalanine or tryptophan. Each record gives: V gene, clone size, J gene, CDR3 protein. Size values are once, few and many counts, or a class for expanded clones, and some rows have none.

TRBV10-3,.,TRBJ2-7,CASSRLMLSYEQYF
TRBV2,many,TRBJ2-5,CASSEGARETQYF
TRBV7-9,few,TRBJ1-1,CASSHIDGGRNTEAFF
TRBV14,.,TRBJ2-7,CASSPKTGESYEQYF
TRBV10-2,many,TRBJ1-2,CASSELGINYGYTF
TRBV11-3,once,TRBJ1-3,CASSLVGNTTYF
TRBV7-9,many,TRBJ1-4,CASSFTGTEKLFF
TRBV25-1,.,TRBJ2-5,CASSGQGGFSAQYF
TRBV2,.,TRBJ1-4,CASSRGTGWNEKLFF
TRBV7-9,.,TRBJ2-5,CASSLRTSGGQKETQYF
TRBV5-1,few,TRBJ2-5,CASSLVPGPAETQYF
TRBV20-1,.,TRBJ1-3,CSAVISSGNTIYF
TRBV12-3/TRBV12-4,many,TRBJ1-4,CASRDSPEEKLFF
TRBV15,.,TRBJ2-5,CATSTRTGTGETQYF
TRBV20-1,.,TRBJ1-2,CSATKGALNYGYTF
TRBV20-1,many,TRBJ2-7,CSARDLTGAGEQYF
TRBV2,few,TRBJ2-5,CASSQSEETQYF
TRBV15,many,TRBJ2-7,CATSRGSGRPYEQYF
TRBV10-3,few,TRBJ1-1,CASSETTSISAFF
TRBV10-2,many,TRBJ2-5,CASSVPGLATETQYF
TRBV10-2,few,TRBJ2-7,CASRTPGQGDEQYF
TRBV11-2,many,TRBJ1-5,CASSLVTGQPQHF
TRBV7-9,few,TRBJ2-6,CASSSSPGQGPSGANVLTF
TRBV29-1,.,TRBJ1-2,CSVGEGYTF
TRBV7-2,.,TRBJ1-1,CASTVQGNTEAFF
TRBV7-2,many,TRBJ1-2,CASRPGTGPYGYTF
TRBV25-1,.,TRBJ1-1,CASSRSDGYPEAFF
TRBV6-1,.,TRBJ1-6,CASRRVADSPLHF
TRBV7-3,.,TRBJ1-6,CASSFSGSLNNSPLHF
TRBV7-9,few,TRBJ1-5,CASSAGTHSNQPQHF
TRBV20-1,.,TRBJ1-1,CSARDTGMNTEAFF
TRBV12-3/TRBV12-4,few,TRBJ2-7,CASSYSREANEQYF
TRBV20-1,.,TRBJ2-7,CSAPTWEREQYF
TRBV5-8,.,TRBJ2-2,CASSHSGGAGELFF
TRBV5-1,few,TRBJ1-1,CASSLGQELLNTEAFF
TRBV25-1,.,TRBJ1-5,CASSALTGVNQPQHF
TRBV29-1,many,TRBJ1-1,CSVARTFNTEAFF
TRBV5-1,.,TRBJ1-6,CASSPRPTGSNSPLHF